These 30 T cell receptor beta chains came from one sample sequenced in a study of T-cell memory formation after mild COVID-19. TCRdb reanalysed the 5' RACE reads using MiXCR and keeps one entry per CDR3 protein. The sample lists 450,000 to 650,000 distinct CDR3 sequences; about 20% were seen once. Material: PBMCs or a T cell subset sorted from them (not recorded which). The origin of the receptors is an adult woman who had mild COVID-19 (a few samples of this study predate the infection). Cell type and time point are not known.

This clonotype occurred many times. This chain joins TRBV15 and TRBJ1-2; 9 bases match TRBD1. This CDR3 region has 15 residues. CDR1 LNHNV and CDR2 YYDKDF come from the germline V gene (reference sequence). Trimming cost V 3 bases and J 4 bases; bases outside gene matches: 6. The CDR3 DNA reads TGTGCCACCAGCAGGAAGGGACAGGGAAGCTATGGCTACACCTTC. Its protein is CATSRKGQGSYGYTF.

This clonotype was counted between two and nine times. The chain employs TRBV9 and TRBJ2-4, with TRBD2 matching 7 bases. The CDR3 extends over 15 amino acids. Germline V gene data show CDR1 as SGDLS and CDR2 as YYNGEE. V dropped 0 bases and J dropped 8; count of bases not matched to a gene: 8. CDR3: CASSVGGGRLDIQYF. CDR3 sequence (DNA): TGTGCCAGCAGCGTAGGGGGGGGACGACTAGACATTCAGTACTTC.

This clonotype turned up a few times. The chain joins TRBV5-1 to TRBJ2-2, with a possible D match to TRBD2 (6 bases). V gave up 1 base and J gave up 0 bases, with 10 bases separating them. The CDR3 is 16 residues long. Germline V CDR1 and CDR2: SGHRS, YFSETQ. This chain's CDR3 is CASSLIAGSNTGELFF. DNA for the CDR3: TGCGCCAGCAGCTTGATCGCGGGATCGAACACCGGGGAGCTGTTTTTT.

There are a few counts of this clonotype. The chain carries TRBV18 and TRBJ2-3; 11 bases are a match to TRBD2. Germline CDR1 is KGHSH and CDR2 is LQKENI. With 3 bases clipped from V and 4 bases from J, the junction kept 6 bases outside the gene matches. The CDR3 is 16 residues long. Here the CDR3 reads CASSPVGTSGADTQYF. CDR3 in DNA: TGTGCCAGCTCACCCGTCGGGACTAGCGGTGCAGATACGCAGTATTTT.

This sequence joins TRBV6-4 and TRBJ2-1; no firm D call. The germline gives CDR1 MRHNA, CDR2 SNTAGT. Trimming pared 3 bases from V and 5 bases from J, leaving 11 bases between. The CDR3 runs to 14 residues. For the CDR3, the DNA is TGTGCCAGCAGTGAGGTGTGGCCCGACAATGAGCAGTTCTTC. Amino acid sequence: CASSEVWPDNEQFF.

This chain joins TRBV7-3 and TRBJ2-1, with D tentatively TRBD2 (6 bases). The CDR3 contains 17 residues. Trimming removed 4 bases at V and 0 bases at J, with 16 bases between. The V gene's germline CDR1 is SGHTA and CDR2 FQGTGA. As DNA, the CDR3 is TGTGCCAGCAGCTCCTCCGGGACTCCGAGCTCCTACAATGAGCAGTTCTTC. Protein: CASSSSGTPSSYNEQFF.

A word on this clonotype: The DNA is omitted, as the CDR3 cannot be located on it reliably, and the CDR3 follows TCRdb's listing. CDR3 loop: CASSSSRGGYYEQYF. The V and J genes are TRBV12-3 or TRBV12-4 and TRBJ2-7; the D call TRBD1 from the table was never checked on the DNA. The CDR3 is 15 residues long, ends included.

This clonotype has a handful of counts. This chain links TRBV6-2 or TRBV6-3 with TRBJ2-1; 12 bases are shared with TRBD2. Germline-derived CDR1 and CDR2 are MNHEY and SVGEGT. The CDR3 runs 15 residues. V trimming: 6 bases; J trimming: 4 bases; junction bases outside the gene matches: 4. The CDR3 DNA reads TGTGCCAGCAGCAGGACTAGCGGGGATTACAATGAGCAGTTCTTC. As protein: CASSRTSGDYNEQFF.

This chain links TRBV6-5 with TRBJ2-6; D possibly matches TRBD1 or TRBD2 (5 bases each). V lost 4 bases and J lost 4, with 17 bases in between. The length of the CDR3 is 17 residues. Germline values: CDR1 MNHEY, CDR2 SVGAGI. The CDR3 protein is CASSSWGPNAGANVLTF. The CDR3, as DNA: TGTGCCAGCAGTTCGTGGGGACCGAACGCGGGGGCCAACGTCCTGACTTTC.

This clonotype has only a few counts. V is TRBV20-1 and J is TRBJ2-3; D not certain. Trimming pared 4 bases from V and 2 bases from J, leaving 16 bases between. The CDR3 has 15 residues. From germline, CDR1 is DFQATT and CDR2 SNEGSKA (reference sequence). Written as DNA, the CDR3 is TGCAGTGCTATCGATCCGGGTCGAAACACAGATACGCAGTATTTT. It specifies CSAIDPGRNTDTQYF.

The chain joins TRBV5-4 to TRBJ2-1; D not resolved. Trimming cost V 4 bases and J 4 bases, with 12 bases left between them. Germline loops: CDR1 SGHNT, CDR2 YYREEE (reference sequence). CDR3 size: 14 residues. CDR3 sequence (DNA): TGTGCCAGCAGCCCAGAAGCGATATACAATGAGCAGTTCTTC. Its protein product is CASSPEAIYNEQFF.

The chain is built from TRBV7-6 and TRBJ2-7; D may be TRBD2 (6 bases). Trimming took 4 bases from V and 7 from J, leaving 23 bases between them. Germline CDR1 and CDR2: SGHVS and FNYEAQ. The CDR3 runs 16 residues. CDR3 DNA: TGTGCCAGCAGCTCTCGACCGGGACTTTCTTCGGGGGAGCAGTACTTC. Protein product: CASSSRPGLSSGEQYF.

The rearrangement uses TRBV12-3 or TRBV12-4 and TRBJ1-5, with D maybe TRBD1 (5 bases). The CDR3 runs to 14 residues. V was pared by 3 bases and J by 7 bases, with 13 bases between. The CDR3 nucleotides read TGTGCCAGCAGTTTGGGGGGAGGGTACCAGCCCCAGCATTTT. It is translated as CASSLGGGYQPQHF.

J is TRBJ2-2 and V is TRBV7-3; D gene ambiguous. The V end was cut by 7 bases, the J end by 0 bases, with 9 bases between. This CDR3 is 14 amino acids long. Per germline, CDR1 SGHTA and CDR2 FQGTGA. CDR3 region: CASTYGPNTGELFF. In nucleotides, the CDR3 is TGTGCCAGCACCTACGGCCCGAACACCGGGGAGCTGTTTTTT. Full variable domain (outside the CDR3, taken from reference TRBV7-3 and TRBJ2-2): GAGVSQTPSNKVTEKGKYVELRCDPISGHTALYWYRQSLGQGPEFLIYFQGTGAADDSGLPNDRFFAVRPEGSVSTLKIQRTERGDSAVYLCASTYGPNTGELFFGEGSRLTVL.

In DNA form, the CDR3 reads TGTGCCAGCAGGGGGACTTTGACTAGCGCTAGCACAGATACGCAGTATTTT. It specifies CASRGTLTSASTDTQYF. The chain recombines TRBV6-6 with TRBJ2-3; 8 bases fit TRBD2. The CDR3 sequence is 17 residues long. Per germline, CDR1 MNHNY and CDR2 SVGAGI (reference sequence). V was pared by 6 bases and J by 0 bases, with 11 bases of the junction left unmatched.

This clonotype was counted a few times. The V call is TRBV7-2, the J call TRBJ2-7; tentatively, D is TRBD2 (5 bases). The CDR3 has 12 amino acids. The V gene's germline CDR1 is SGHTA and CDR2 FQGNSA. Trimming cost V 4 bases and J 10 bases, with 14 bases left between them. CDR3 in amino acids: CASSSGGPSQYF. CDR3 nucleotides: TGTGCCAGCAGCTCCGGCGGGCCATCTCAGTACTTC.

The chain employs TRBV27 and TRBJ1-2; D might be TRBD1 (6 bases). This CDR3 is 15 amino acids long. V lost 0 bases to trimming and J lost 5 bases, with 13 bases between them. Germline CDR1 is MNHEY and CDR2 is SMNVEV (reference sequence). The CDR3: CASSLSQQGRYGYTF. CDR3 bases: TGTGCCAGCAGTTTATCCCAACAGGGCCGGTATGGCTACACCTTC.

The chain combines TRBV19 with TRBJ2-7; no reliable D call. Per germline, CDR1 LNHDA and CDR2 SQIVND (reference sequence). Between the trimmed V and J ends, which lost 7 bases and 3 bases, there was a span of 10 bases. CDR3 length: 12 residues. Here the CDR3 reads CASIEEHYEQYF. The CDR3 DNA reads TGTGCCAGTATAGAGGAGCACTACGAGCAGTACTTC.

This clonotype was found many times. V and J are TRBV27 and TRBJ2-7; D gene unclear. Germline-derived CDR1 and CDR2 are MNHEY and SMNVEV (reference sequence). This CDR3 region has 16 residues. V lost 7 bases, J lost 2 bases, and 21 bases lay in between. CDR3 loop: CASKLYTRSLPYEQYF. The CDR3 DNA is TGTGCCAGCAAGCTGTATACCAGGAGCCTCCCCTACGAGCAGTACTTC.

This clonotype was detected ten times or more. This chain joins TRBV12-3 or TRBV12-4 and TRBJ1-3; D remains unclear. This CDR3 is 11 amino acids long. The V gene lost 4 bases and the J gene lost 4 bases, with 2 bases spanning the gap. The CDR3 DNA is TGTGCCAGCAGTTCGGGAAACACCATATATTTT. This sequence encodes CASSSGNTIYF.

This clonotype was seen a handful of times. The rearrangement joins TRBV29-1 to TRBJ2-7, with 8 bases lining up with TRBD2. The germline gives CDR1 SQVTM, CDR2 ANQGSEA. V gave up 2 bases and J gave up 5 bases; unmatched junction bases: 14. The CDR3 totals 16 residues. The chain's CDR3 is CSVESGSGYGGDEQYF. Here the CDR3 DNA reads TGCAGCGTTGAAAGCGGGAGTGGGTATGGGGGCGACGAGCAGTACTTC.

The rearrangement links TRBV4-2 to TRBJ1-2; D call uncertain. The CDR3 length is 18 residues. Germline V lookup: CDR1 LGHNA, CDR2 YNFKEQ. The V and J ends lost 0 bases and 1 base respectively, with 18 bases between them. CDR3 residues: CASSQELAQLLLNYGYTF. DNA for the CDR3: TGTGCCAGCAGCCAAGAATTGGCACAACTTCTTCTTAACTATGGCTACACCTTC.

This clonotype was recorded a few times. The chain uses TRBV6-5 and TRBJ1-1, with TRBD1 matching over 7 bases. Germline V gives CDR1 MNHEY, CDR2 SVGAGI. The length of the CDR3 is 16 residues. J lost 0 bases, V lost 9 bases, and 13 bases had no gene match. The CDR3 nucleotides read TGTGCCAGTAGACCAGGAAGGGGGCCGATGAACACTGAAGCTTTCTTT. Its translation: CASRPGRGPMNTEAFF.

The chain links TRBV29-1 to TRBJ2-1; TRBD1 agrees at 8 bases. V shed 3 bases, J shed 3 bases, and the junction held 4 bases outside the gene matches. Germline V lookup: CDR1 SQVTM, CDR2 ANQGSEA. CDR3 size: 14 residues. As DNA, the CDR3 is TGCAGCGTTGACGGACAGGGTATCTACAATGAGCAGTTCTTC. Residues: CSVDGQGIYNEQFF.

V usage is TRBV13 and J usage is TRBJ2-7, with unresolved D. V lost 5 bases to trimming and J lost 6 bases, with 11 bases between them. Germline-derived CDR1 and CDR2 are PRHDT and FYEKMQ (reference sequence). The CDR3 covers 12 residues. The chain's CDR3 is CASSLHGGEQYF. The CDR3 DNA reads TGTGCCAGCAGCCTTCACGGCGGCGAGCAGTACTTC.

The CDR3 sequence: CSAGDGSSYEQYF. CDR3 DNA: TGCAGTGCTGGGGATGGCTCCTCCTACGAGCAGTACTTC. This sequence joins TRBV20-1 and TRBJ2-7; D remains unclear. The CDR3 runs 13 residues. V was shortened by 5 bases and J by 0 bases, with 11 bases between the two germline ends. Germline-derived CDR1 and CDR2 are DFQATT and SNEGSKA (reference sequence).

The chain carries TRBV7-9 and TRBJ2-7; 7 positions agree with TRBD2. Trimming took 6 bases from V and 3 from J; bases not matched to a gene: 8. CDR3 length: 14 residues. The germline V gene encodes CDR1 SEHNR and CDR2 FQNEAQ (reference sequence). As DNA, the CDR3 is TGTGCCAGCAGTATCTTCGGCGGGGGCTACGAGCAGTACTTC. It specifies CASSIFGGGYEQYF.

The chain combines TRBV20-1 with TRBJ1-2; 10 positions match TRBD1. This CDR3 contains 13 residues. Germline CDR1 is DFQATT and CDR2 is SNEGSKA (reference sequence). V shed 1 base, J shed 6 bases, and the junction held 2 bases outside the gene matches. The CDR3 nucleotides are TGCAGTGCTAGAGTCGGGACAGGGGATGGCTACACCTTC. It encodes CSARVGTGDGYTF.

This clonotype was recorded a few times. The chain combines TRBV19 with TRBJ1-1; 9 bases map to TRBD1. This CDR3 has 13 amino acids. Germline trimming cut 6 bases from V and 5 bases from J; bases unmatched to any gene: 4. Germline V gene data show CDR1 as LNHDA and CDR2 as SQIVND (reference sequence). This chain's CDR3 is CASRTGGWTEAFF. DNA of the CDR3: TGTGCCAGTAGGACAGGGGGTTGGACTGAAGCTTTCTTT.

J is TRBJ1-2 and V is TRBV6-1; D remains ambiguous. There are 13 residues in the CDR3. CDR1 MNHNS and CDR2 SASEGT come from the germline V gene. Trimming pared 3 bases from V and 1 base from J, leaving 6 bases between. The CDR3 coding sequence is TGTGCCAGCAGTGATCCGCTTAACTATGGCTACACCTTC. The encoded protein is CASSDPLNYGYTF.